This TCR beta chain emerged from a study of T cells expressing NK-cell markers. The CDR3 consists of 15 residues. TCRdb re-called the 5' RACE reads and shows each CDR3 protein once, DNA omitted. This repertoire includes about 300,000 distinct CDR3 sequences. The specimen sequenced was blood T cells: a sorted CD56 or NKG2C T cell subset, CD4+ or CD8+ T cells, or bulk PBMC T cells (not recorded which). The sequence derives from a woman between 18 and 75 years old in good health. The gene calls are TRBV12-3 or TRBV12-4 and TRBJ2-3; lacking DNA, the TRBD2 call made by TCRdb goes unchecked. CDR3 sequence reads: CASSFYRRGADTQYF.